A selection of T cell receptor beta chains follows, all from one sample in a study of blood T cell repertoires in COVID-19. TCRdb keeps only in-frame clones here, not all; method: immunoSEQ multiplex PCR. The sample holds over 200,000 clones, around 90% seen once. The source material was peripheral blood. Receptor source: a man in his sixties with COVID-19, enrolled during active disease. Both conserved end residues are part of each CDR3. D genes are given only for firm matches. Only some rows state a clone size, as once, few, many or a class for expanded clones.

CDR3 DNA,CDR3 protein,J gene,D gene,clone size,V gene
TGTGCCAGCAGCTCTAGCGGGGGGGAGAACATTCAGTACTTC,CASSSSGGENIQYF,TRBJ2-4,TRBD2,NA,TRBV5-4
TGTGCCAGCAGCCAATTACGGGGATACGAGCAGTACTTC,CASSQLRGYEQYF,TRBJ2-7,NA,NA,TRBV3-1/TRBV3-2
TGTGCCAGCAGGCTTTCCCCAGGGGACACTGAAGCTTTCTTT,CASRLSPGDTEAFF,TRBJ1-1,NA,NA,TRBV6-5
TGTGCCAGTACCGTTTTCGGACAGGGAAACACCGGGGAGCTGTTTTTT,CASTVFGQGNTGELFF,TRBJ2-2,TRBD1,NA,TRBV19
TGTGCCAGCAGCCCCCCGGGTCTTCTTTACGAGCAGTACTTC,CASSPPGLLYEQYF,TRBJ2-7,NA,once,TRBV3-1/TRBV3-2
TGCGCCAGCAGCTTATTTAGCGGGAGGGCCGGTGAGCAGTTCTTC,CASSLFSGRAGEQFF,TRBJ2-1,TRBD2,once,TRBV5-1
TGTGCCAGCAGTTACTCGGGACACCCTTCCGTAGAAGCTTTCTTT,CASSYSGHPSVEAFF,TRBJ1-1,NA,NA,TRBV6-6
TGTGCCTGGAGATTGGGGAGCGGGGGCTACAATGAGCAGTTCTTC,CAWRLGSGGYNEQFF,TRBJ2-1,TRBD2,NA,TRBV30
TGTGCCAGCAGCCCGGGACAGGGGGGACTGGCACCCCTCCACTTT,CASSPGQGGLAPLHF,TRBJ1-6,TRBD1,NA,TRBV7-2
TGTGCCTGGAGTAGATCATGGGCCGTAAACACTGAAGCTTTCTTT,CAWSRSWAVNTEAFF,TRBJ1-1,NA,NA,TRBV30
TGTGCCAGCAGTGTAAACTCCTACGAGCAGTACTTC,CASSVNSYEQYF,TRBJ2-7,NA,once,TRBV2
TGTGCCAGTAAACCGAGAGGCAGGGGGGAAGGCGGGGAGCTGTTTTTT,CASKPRGRGEGGELFF,TRBJ2-2,NA,NA,TRBV19
TGTGCCAGCAGCGTAGGACTTCCGCAGGGCGGCTACACCTTC,CASSVGLPQGGYTF,TRBJ1-2,NA,NA,TRBV9
TGTGCCTGGAGTTTCGACAGGAACACTGAAGCTTTCTTT,CAWSFDRNTEAFF,TRBJ1-1,NA,NA,TRBV30
TGTGCCAGTAGTGGGGGGGGACCGCTATTAGGGCAGCCCCAGCATTTT,CASSGGGPLLGQPQHF,TRBJ1-5,NA,once,TRBV19
TGTGCCAGCACCAATGCCGAGGCGGGGGGCTACGAGCAGTACTTC,CASTNAEAGGYEQYF,TRBJ2-7,TRBD2,medium-sized,TRBV5-4
TGTGCCAGCAGCTTAGATTTAGCGGGAGGGAACGAGCAGTACTTC,CASSLDLAGGNEQYF,TRBJ2-7,TRBD2,NA,TRBV11-2
TGTGCCAGCAGCTTAGTGGGACTAGCGTCCTACGAGCAGTACTTC,CASSLVGLASYEQYF,TRBJ2-7,TRBD2,once,TRBV7-8
TGTGCCAGCAGCCTTAGCGGGAGTACGACCGGGGAGCTGTTTTTT,CASSLSGSTTGELFF,TRBJ2-2,TRBD2,NA,TRBV5-4
TGTGCCAGCAGTACCCCCCTTAGCGGCTACACCTTC,CASSTPLSGYTF,TRBJ1-2,NA,NA,TRBV28
TGTGCCAGCAGCCAAACGGACAGGGGCCTCGCAACCGTCTTT,CASSQTDRGLATVF,TRBJ2-2,TRBD1,NA,TRBV3-1/TRBV3-2
TGTGCCAGCAGGCTAGCGGGAGGTTTCCAAGAGACCCAGTACTTC,CASRLAGGFQETQYF,TRBJ2-5,TRBD2,NA,TRBV6-6
TGTGCCAGCAGCCAAGCACTGGTTAACACCGGGGAGCTGTTTTTT,CASSQALVNTGELFF,TRBJ2-2,NA,NA,TRBV14
TGTGCCAGCATCCTCGGGGGACAGGGAAACACTGAAGCTTTCTTT,CASILGGQGNTEAFF,TRBJ1-1,TRBD1,once,TRBV2
TGCAGCGTTGACAAGGAGGGACGGACAATTTTT,CSVDKEGRTIF,TRBJ1-4,NA,NA,TRBV29-1
TGTGCCAGCAGCCAAGATTCCGTGGTAGCGGGAGTAGAGACCCAGTACTTC,CASSQDSVVAGVETQYF,TRBJ2-5,TRBD2,NA,TRBV4-2
TGTGCCAGCAGCTTGCAACTAGCGGGAGCCGATACGCAGTATTTT,CASSLQLAGADTQYF,TRBJ2-3,TRBD2,NA,TRBV7-2
TGTGCCAGCAGTTACGTCCGGGGAGAGACCCAGTACTTC,CASSYVRGETQYF,TRBJ2-5,NA,NA,TRBV6-6
TGTGCCAGTAGTATAGGGGCTAATTCACCCCTCCACTTT,CASSIGANSPLHF,TRBJ1-6,NA,NA,TRBV19
TGTGCCAGTAGTATGGGACAGGGAACAGATACGCAGTATTTT,CASSMGQGTDTQYF,TRBJ2-3,TRBD1,NA,TRBV19
TGTGCCAGCGGTAGAGACAGGTCGATCTACAATGAGCAGTTCTTC,CASGRDRSIYNEQFF,TRBJ2-1,NA,NA,TRBV2
TGTGCCTGGAGTGGAGGTAGCGGGGGGGCGGCCTACAATGAGCAGTTCTTC,CAWSGGSGGAAYNEQFF,TRBJ2-1,TRBD2,NA,TRBV30
TGTGCCAGCAGCCTACTCTACGAGCAGTACTTC,CASSLLYEQYF,TRBJ2-7,NA,once,TRBV28
TGTGCCAGCCCAAAGGGTCCTAGCGGGAAGGGGGGCACAGATACGCAGTATTTT,CASPKGPSGKGGTDTQYF,TRBJ2-3,TRBD2,NA,TRBV2
TGTGCCTGGAAGGGTCCGGGACAGGAAAATTCACCCCTCCACTTT,CAWKGPGQENSPLHF,TRBJ1-6,TRBD1,NA,TRBV30
TGCGCCAGCAGCTTGTATGCGGGGGGGTCGGTTGAGCAGTTCTTC,CASSLYAGGSVEQFF,TRBJ2-1,TRBD2,NA,TRBV5-1
TGTGCCAGCAGTTTTCGTGGGCCATATGGCTACACCTTC,CASSFRGPYGYTF,TRBJ1-2,NA,NA,TRBV28
TGTGCCAGCAGCGTAAGTACAGGGACCTACGAGCAGTACTTC,CASSVSTGTYEQYF,TRBJ2-7,NA,NA,TRBV9
TGTGCCAGCAGCTTAGTTGCCAGGTCCGGCTCACCCCTCCACTTT,CASSLVARSGSPLHF,TRBJ1-6,NA,NA,TRBV7-9